A selection of T cell receptor beta chains follows, all from one sample in a study of post-analysis software for immune sequencing data. TCRdb itself ran the PCR reads through MiXCR, one entry per CDR3 protein. The data hold about 760,000 distinct CDR3 sequences, with about 27% observed a single time. Sequencing was carried out using blood. The receptors stem from a girl aged 5-17 years with multiple sclerosis. Each CDR3 is given without its conserved first and last residue. Where a row states a size, it is once, few, many or the class of an expanded clone; other rows omit it.

v_call: TRBV12-3/TRBV12-4; cdr3_length: 14; clone_size: few; j_call: TRBJ2-1; cdr3_aa: ASSPPGTGGGNEQF
v_call: TRBV28; cdr3_length: 13; clone_size: few; j_call: TRBJ1-1; cdr3_aa: ASSRTDRDHTEAF
v_call: TRBV20-1; cdr3_length: 17; clone_size: few; j_call: TRBJ2-1; cdr3_aa: SAREIETSGSRSYNEQF
v_call: TRBV10-3; cdr3_length: 14; clone_size: NA; j_call: TRBJ1-1; cdr3_aa: AIRGDRGGENTEAF
v_call: TRBV12-3/TRBV12-4; cdr3_length: 10; clone_size: few; j_call: TRBJ2-3; cdr3_aa: ASTQGVDTQY
v_call: TRBV7-2; cdr3_length: 13; clone_size: NA; j_call: TRBJ2-5; cdr3_aa: ASSSPEAIRETQY
v_call: TRBV20-1; cdr3_length: 12; clone_size: many; j_call: NA; cdr3_aa: SARTSGRNHEQY
v_call: TRBV11-2; cdr3_length: 16; clone_size: NA; j_call: TRBJ2-7; cdr3_aa: ASSLDLRLAGPSYEQY
v_call: TRBV19; cdr3_length: 13; clone_size: NA; j_call: TRBJ2-5; cdr3_aa: ASRVGRSPQETQY
v_call: TRBV20-1; cdr3_length: 15; clone_size: NA; j_call: TRBJ2-1; cdr3_aa: SARVGTSGGRYNEQF
v_call: TRBV29-1; cdr3_length: 13; clone_size: few; j_call: TRBJ1-1; cdr3_aa: SAGTGARGNTEAF
v_call: TRBV23-1; cdr3_length: 12; clone_size: NA; j_call: NA; cdr3_aa: ASSQSLGTATQY
v_call: TRBV7-2; cdr3_length: 17; clone_size: NA; j_call: TRBJ2-1; cdr3_aa: ASSPAGLAGGSSYNEQF
v_call: TRBV10-2; cdr3_length: 14; clone_size: few; j_call: TRBJ2-1; cdr3_aa: ASSEPPGTGYNEQF
v_call: TRBV7-2; cdr3_length: 11; clone_size: NA; j_call: TRBJ1-2; cdr3_aa: ASSLGAAAGYT
v_call: TRBV6-5; cdr3_length: 13; clone_size: NA; j_call: TRBJ1-2; cdr3_aa: ASRSGEGGIEGYT
v_call: TRBV6-2/TRBV6-3; cdr3_length: 12; clone_size: NA; j_call: TRBJ1-6; cdr3_aa: ASSYGVWNSPLH
v_call: TRBV5-1; cdr3_length: 10; clone_size: NA; j_call: TRBJ1-1; cdr3_aa: ASSLDSRKAF
v_call: TRBV5-1; cdr3_length: 11; clone_size: NA; j_call: NA; cdr3_aa: ASSERPSYEQY
v_call: TRBV29-1; cdr3_length: 10; clone_size: NA; j_call: TRBJ2-7; cdr3_aa: SAGTGTYEQY
v_call: TRBV4-3; cdr3_length: 14; clone_size: few; j_call: TRBJ2-6; cdr3_aa: ANSHLTGAGANVLT
v_call: TRBV29-1; cdr3_length: 11; clone_size: many; j_call: TRBJ2-7; cdr3_aa: SVEVSQGNEQY
v_call: TRBV15; cdr3_length: 15; clone_size: few; j_call: TRBJ1-2; cdr3_aa: ATSRDLTGPAGYGYT
v_call: TRBV7-9; cdr3_length: 13; clone_size: NA; j_call: TRBJ2-1; cdr3_aa: ASSPRGSGSIEQF
v_call: TRBV7-2; cdr3_length: 14; clone_size: NA; j_call: TRBJ2-1; cdr3_aa: ASSLPTTSGHNEQF
v_call: TRBV7-2; cdr3_length: 11; clone_size: NA; j_call: TRBJ2-2; cdr3_aa: ASRVGSTGELF
v_call: TRBV11-2; cdr3_length: 14; clone_size: NA; j_call: TRBJ2-1; cdr3_aa: ASSLVQRISYNEQF
v_call: TRBV20-1; cdr3_length: 12; clone_size: once; j_call: TRBJ2-1; cdr3_aa: SPTSGSSYNEQF
v_call: TRBV12-3/TRBV12-4; cdr3_length: 14; clone_size: NA; j_call: TRBJ2-1; cdr3_aa: ASSLVAVDWPNEQF
v_call: TRBV28; cdr3_length: 14; clone_size: NA; j_call: TRBJ1-5; cdr3_aa: ASSLWRGGGDRPQH
v_call: TRBV7-9; cdr3_length: 9; clone_size: NA; j_call: TRBJ2-7; cdr3_aa: ASSFQREQY
v_call: TRBV20-1; cdr3_length: 11; clone_size: NA; j_call: TRBJ1-2; cdr3_aa: SARNRGDYGYT
v_call: TRBV20-1; cdr3_length: 12; clone_size: NA; j_call: TRBJ2-7; cdr3_aa: SAPPGGSSYEQY
v_call: TRBV7-9; cdr3_length: 10; clone_size: NA; j_call: TRBJ2-1; cdr3_aa: ASSSGGIEQF
v_call: TRBV20-1; cdr3_length: 10; clone_size: NA; j_call: TRBJ1-2; cdr3_aa: SATDRHYGYT
v_call: TRBV11-2; cdr3_length: 14; clone_size: NA; j_call: TRBJ2-4; cdr3_aa: ASSLGAGRSKNIQY
v_call: TRBV7-2; cdr3_length: 13; clone_size: NA; j_call: TRBJ2-7; cdr3_aa: AGSLTTTVNNEQY
v_call: TRBV12-3/TRBV12-4; cdr3_length: 11; clone_size: NA; j_call: TRBJ2-3; cdr3_aa: ASRGGRGDTQY
v_call: TRBV5-1; cdr3_length: 13; clone_size: few; j_call: TRBJ2-3; cdr3_aa: ASSGTSPFRDTQY